This T cell receptor beta chain was documented in a study of identical twins. Study-wide results and caveats: Beta out-of-frame sequences displayed a weaker excess of sharing between twins. Modeled out-of-frame TCR alpha sharing in monozygotic twins fell below observed levels. Zero-insertion findings could be partly confounded by invariant cells (MAIT and iNKT cells).

Through template switching, a universal primer site was introduced, and the cDNA contained unique molecular identifiers. TCRdb re-derived calls from the 5' RACE reads in MiXCR, one entry per CDR3 protein. The table lists 1.5 million to 2 million distinct CDR3 sequences, more than 30% of them singletons. With respect to this clonotype: Its antigen is currently unknown.

Sequencing input: cord blood. The sequence was obtained from a newborn girl in good health.

CDR3 sequence (DNA): TGTGCCAGCAGCCAGCCAAGCTCACCCCTCCACTTT. Its protein product is CASSQPSSPLHF. The chain has TRBV3-1 and TRBJ1-6; no clear D. Germline V gene data show CDR1 as LGHDT and CDR2 as YNNKEL (reference sequence). CDR3 length equals 12 residues. The ends were cut back, 3 bases at V and 10 bases at J, with 7 bases in the middle.